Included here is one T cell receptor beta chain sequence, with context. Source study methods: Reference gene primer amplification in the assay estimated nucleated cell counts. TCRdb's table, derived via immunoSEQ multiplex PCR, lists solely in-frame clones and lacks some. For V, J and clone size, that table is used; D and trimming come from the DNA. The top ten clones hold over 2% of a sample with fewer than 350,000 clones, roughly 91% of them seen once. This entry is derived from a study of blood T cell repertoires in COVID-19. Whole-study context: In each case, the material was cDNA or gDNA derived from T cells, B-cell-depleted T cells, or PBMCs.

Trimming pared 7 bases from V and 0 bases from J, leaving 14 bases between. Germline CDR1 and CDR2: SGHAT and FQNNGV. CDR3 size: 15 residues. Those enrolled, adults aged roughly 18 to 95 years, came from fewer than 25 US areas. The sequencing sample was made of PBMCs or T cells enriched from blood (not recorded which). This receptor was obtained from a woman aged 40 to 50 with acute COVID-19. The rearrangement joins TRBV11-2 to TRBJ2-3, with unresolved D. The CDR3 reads CASTPEPGSTDTQYF. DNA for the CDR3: TGTGCCAGCACCCCCGAGCCCGGGAGCACAGATACGCAGTATTTT. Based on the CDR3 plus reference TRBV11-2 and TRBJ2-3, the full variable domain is EAGVAQSPRYKIIEKRQSVAFWCNPISGHATLYWYQQILGQGPKLLIQFQNNGVVDDSQLPKDRFSAERLKGVDSTLKIQPAKLEDSAVYLCASTPEPGSTDTQYFGPGTRLTVL.